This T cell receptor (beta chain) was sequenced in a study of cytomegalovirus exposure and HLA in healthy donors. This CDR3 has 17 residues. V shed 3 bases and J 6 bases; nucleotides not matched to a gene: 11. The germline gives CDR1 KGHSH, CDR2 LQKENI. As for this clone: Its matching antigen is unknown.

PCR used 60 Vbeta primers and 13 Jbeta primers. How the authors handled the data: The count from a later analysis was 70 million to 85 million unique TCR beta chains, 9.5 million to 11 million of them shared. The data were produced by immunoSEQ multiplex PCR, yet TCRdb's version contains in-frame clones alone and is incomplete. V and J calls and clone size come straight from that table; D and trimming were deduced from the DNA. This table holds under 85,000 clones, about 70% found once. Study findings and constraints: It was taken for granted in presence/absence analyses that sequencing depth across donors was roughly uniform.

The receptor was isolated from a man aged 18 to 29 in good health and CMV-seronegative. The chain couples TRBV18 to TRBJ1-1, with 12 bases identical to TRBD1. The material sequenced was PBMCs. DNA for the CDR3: TGTGCCAGCTCACCGGGGTTTCGAGGGACAGGGGGCTCTGAAGCTTTCTTT. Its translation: CASSPGFRGTGGSEAFF.